The 22 T cell receptor beta chains presented below share a single source sample, sequenced in a study of cytomegalovirus exposure and HLA in healthy donors. It was with 60 Vbeta and 13 Jbeta primers that the PCR ran. Libraries were prepared by immunoSEQ multiplex PCR; TCRdb keeps only in-frame clonotypes and omits some of them. In all, the sample yields some 43,000 clones. Source material: PBMCs. The receptors here all came from a young woman in good health and CMV-seronegative.

The V and J genes are TRBV10-2 and TRBJ1-5; D not resolved. The CDR3 runs to 12 residues. The ends were cut back, 3 bases at V and 4 bases at J, with 4 bases in the middle. In germline, CDR1 is WSHSY, CDR2 SAAADI. CDR3 sequence: CASSDPNQPQHF. The DNA of the CDR3 is TGCGCCAGCAGTGACCCGAATCAGCCCCAGCATTTT.

This sequence joins TRBV6-5 and TRBJ1-5; 8 bases are a match to TRBD1. There are 13 residues in the CDR3. Germline V gives CDR1 MNHEY, CDR2 SVGAGI. Trimming at V came to 8 bases and at J to 9 bases, leaving 9 bases not matched to a gene. CDR3 sequence reads: CASGYRGNRPQHF. As DNA, the CDR3 is TGTGCCAGCGGGTACAGGGGGAACCGGCCCCAGCATTTT.

The chain uses TRBV18 and TRBJ2-7; D is uncertain. Between the trimmed V and J ends, which lost 3 bases and 3 bases, there was a span of 15 bases. There are 15 residues in the CDR3. Germline V gene data show CDR1 as KGHSH and CDR2 as LQKENI. The CDR3 reads CASSPPRATSYEQYF. CDR3 DNA: TGTGCCAGCTCACCCCCAAGAGCGACCAGCTACGAGCAGTACTTC.

With regard to this clone: The junction and the germline gene differ at one end; a read error may be behind it. The chain joins TRBV7-7 to TRBJ2-3; tentatively, D is TRBD1 (7 bases). Germline lookup yields CDR1 SSHAT and CDR2 FNYEAQ (reference sequence). The length of the CDR3 is 16 residues. The CDR3 region is CASSPLQGGGTDTQYF. DNA for the CDR3: TGTGCTAGCAGCCCTTTGCAGGGGGGAGGCACAGATACGCAGTATTTT. The variable domain in full, completed from reference TRBV7-7 and TRBJ2-3, reads GAGVSQSPRYKVTKRGQDVTLRCDPISSHATLYWYQQALGQGPEFLTYFNYEAQPDKSGLPSDRFSAERPEGSISTLTIQRTEQRDSAMYRCASSPLQGGGTDTQYFGPGTRLTVL.

The chain combines TRBV18 with TRBJ2-7; 7 bases fit TRBD1. CDR1 and CDR2 from the germline V gene are KGHSH and LQKENI. V lost 3 bases, J lost 1 base, and 6 bases stayed unmatched. The CDR3 is made up of 15 amino acids. The CDR3 loop reads CASSPDRPPSYEQYF. The CDR3 region has the DNA TGTGCCAGCTCACCGGACAGGCCTCCTTCCTACGAGCAGTACTTC. The full variable domain, its missing parts supplied by reference TRBV18 and TRBJ2-7, is NAGVMQNPRHLVRRRGQEARLRCSPMKGHSHVYWYRQLPEEGLKFMVYLQKENIIDESGMPKERFSAEFPKEGPSILRIQQVVRGDSAAYFCASSPDRPPSYEQYFGPGTRLTVT.

The chain couples TRBV13 to TRBJ2-3; 11 nucleotides agree with TRBD2. V shed 5 bases and J 2 bases; nucleotides not matched to a gene: 3. The CDR3 has 15 amino acids. The germline gives CDR1 PRHDT, CDR2 FYEKMQ (reference sequence). This CDR3 reads CASSLSGRDTDTQYF. CDR3 sequence (DNA): TGTGCCAGCAGCCTTAGCGGGAGGGACACAGATACGCAGTATTTT.

This chain joins TRBV9 and TRBJ2-5; 7 nucleotides line up with TRBD2. The CDR3 is made up of 17 amino acids. CDR1 and CDR2 (germline): SGDLS, YYNGEE. The V segment lost 4 bases and the J segment 2 bases; nucleotides outside the gene matches: 14. CDR3 residues: CASSRQEEGRVQETQYF. DNA of the CDR3: TGTGCCAGCAGCCGCCAGGAAGAGGGGAGGGTTCAAGAGACCCAGTACTTC.

J is TRBJ1-4 and V is TRBV4-1, with a weak D call TRBD1 (5 bases). Germline CDR1 is MGHRA and CDR2 is YSYEKL. The CDR3 totals 16 residues. V lost 2 bases, J lost 4 bases, and 14 bases lay in between. This CDR3 reads CASSQIAWRGNEKLFF. The DNA for the CDR3 is TGCGCCAGCAGCCAAATCGCCTGGAGGGGTAATGAAAAACTGTTTTTT.

This chain uses TRBV29-1 with TRBJ2-1; TRBD2 aligns across 7 bases. Looked up from germline, CDR1 is SQVTM and CDR2 is ANQGSEA. The CDR3 spans 14 residues. V dropped 4 bases and J dropped 6; count of bases not matched to a gene: 9. The CDR3 DNA reads TGCAGCGTTGTTTTGGGACGCGGGGGCAATGAGCAGTTCTTC. Its translation: CSVVLGRGGNEQFF.

J is TRBJ2-7 and V is TRBV27, with TRBD2 matching over 9 bases. Trimming took 6 bases from V and 4 from J; bases not matched to a gene: 10. The V gene's germline CDR1 is MNHEY and CDR2 SMNVEV (reference sequence). This CDR3 is 15 amino acids long. CDR3 sequence: CASSRASGIGYEQYF. The DNA for the CDR3 is TGTGCCAGCAGCCGCGCTAGCGGGATCGGTTACGAGCAGTACTTC.

This sequence joins TRBV6-1 and TRBJ2-2; maybe TRBD1 (5 bases). Trimming left V 2 bases short and J 4 bases short, with 11 bases between. CDR3 length: 15 residues. Germline CDR1 is MNHNS and CDR2 is SASEGT. Written as DNA, the CDR3 is TGTGCCAGCAGTGAAATGGCAGGGCTCACCGGGGAGCTGTTTTTT. Amino acid sequence: CASSEMAGLTGELFF.

The chain employs TRBV19 and TRBJ2-1, with a tentative D call TRBD1 (6 bases). Trimming took off 11 bases at V and 5 bases at J, with 19 bases between the two ends. The CDR3 totals 14 residues. CDR1 and CDR2 (germline): LNHDA, SQIVND (reference sequence). For the CDR3, the DNA is TGTGCCTCCACAGGGATCCGGCTGAACAATGAGCAGTTCTTC. Translating it yields CASTGIRLNNEQFF.

This chain links TRBV18 with TRBJ2-1; 7 nucleotides align to TRBD2. Germline loops: CDR1 KGHSH, CDR2 LQKENI. V was pared by 2 bases and J by 5 bases, with 3 bases of the junction left unmatched. CDR3 length equals 14 residues. CDR3 sequence: CASSPSGNDNEQFF. Written as DNA, the CDR3 is TGTGCCAGCTCACCAAGCGGGAATGACAATGAGCAGTTCTTC.

This sequence joins TRBV4-1 and TRBJ2-1; 7 bases align to TRBD1. After removal of 0 bases from V and 7 bases from J, the junction contained 9 bases not matched to a gene. The germline V gene encodes CDR1 MGHRA and CDR2 YSYEKL. This CDR3 spans 16 amino acids. The DNA for the CDR3 is TGCGCCAGCAGCCAAGAACAGGGGTCAAGTTTGAATGAGCAGTTCTTC. Translation: CASSQEQGSSLNEQFF.

V is TRBV6-5 and J is TRBJ2-1; D possibly corresponds to TRBD1 (6 bases). CDR1 MNHEY and CDR2 SVGAGI come from the germline V gene. V was clipped by 6 bases and J by 1 base, with 7 bases between them. The CDR3 loop spans 13 amino acids. The CDR3 coding sequence is TGTGCCAGCAGCACAGGGTCCTACAATGAGCAGTTCTTC. Its translation: CASSTGSYNEQFF.

V and J are TRBV28 and TRBJ2-1, with 8 bases matching TRBD2. Germline CDR1 reads MDHEN; CDR2 reads SYDVKM. The junction had 9 bases not matched to a gene; V was cut back by 5 bases and J by 3 bases. The CDR3 length is 16 residues. CDR3 region: CASSVGLARDYNEQFF. CDR3 DNA sequence: TGTGCCAGCAGTGTAGGACTAGCCAGGGACTACAATGAGCAGTTCTTC.

V gene TRBV5-6 combines with J gene TRBJ2-7; unclear D gene. CDR3 length: 12 amino acids. Germline V gene sequence: CDR1 SGHDT, CDR2 YYEEEE. V was pared by 1 base and J by 2 bases, with 4 bases between. In DNA form, the CDR3 reads TGTGCCAGCAGCTTGAGCCCCTACGAGCAGTACTTC. It translates to CASSLSPYEQYF.

This rearrangement joins TRBV28 to TRBJ2-5; weak D call: TRBD2 (5 bases). This CDR3 contains 14 residues. Trimming pared 3 bases from V and 2 bases from J, leaving 10 bases between. Germline-derived CDR1 and CDR2 are MDHEN and SYDVKM. Here the CDR3 DNA reads TGTGCCAGCAGTTTCCGGGGAAAGCAAGAGACCCAGTACTTC. Protein: CASSFRGKQETQYF.

This sequence joins TRBV5-1 and TRBJ2-2; 7 nucleotides align to TRBD2. This CDR3 contains 14 residues. Per germline, CDR1 SGHRS and CDR2 YFSETQ. V trimming: 7 bases; J trimming: 6 bases; junction bases outside the gene matches: 9. DNA of the CDR3: TGCGCCAGCCTGGGCGGGAGTGGTGCCGGGGAGCTGTTTTTT. As protein: CASLGGSGAGELFF.

V is TRBV7-2 and J is TRBJ2-7; 9 positions agree with TRBD1. With 4 bases clipped from V and 2 bases from J, the junction kept 6 bases outside the gene matches. Germline V lookup: CDR1 SGHTA, CDR2 FQGNSA. The CDR3 runs to 15 residues. CDR3 nucleotide sequence: TGTGCCAGCAGCTATAGGACAGGGGACACCTACGAGCAGTACTTC. It specifies CASSYRTGDTYEQYF. Complete variable domain (other parts from reference TRBV7-2 and TRBJ2-7): GAGVSQSPSNKVTEKGKDVELRCDPISGHTALYWYRQSLGQGLEFLIYFQGNSAPDKSGLPSDRFSAERTGGSVSTLTIQRTQQEDSAVYLCASSYRTGDTYEQYFGPGTRLTVT.

The chain recombines TRBV4-3 with TRBJ2-3; a possible D gene is TRBD2 (5 bases). With 1 base removed from V and 0 bases from J, the gap between germline ends came to 11 bases. Germline V gene lookup returns CDR1 LGHNA and CDR2 YSLEER. This CDR3 region has 16 residues. CDR3 DNA sequence: TGCGCCAGCAGCCAAGTTTACGGGATCAGCACAGATACGCAGTATTTT. Encoded protein: CASSQVYGISTDTQYF.

CDR3 DNA sequence: TGTGCCAGCTCACCGGGCCAACGAGAGCAGTACTTC. Its protein product is CASSPGQREQYF. The rearrangement joins TRBV18 to TRBJ2-7; D not resolved. The V and J ends lost 3 bases and 7 bases respectively, with 10 bases between them. The V gene's germline CDR1 is KGHSH and CDR2 LQKENI. The CDR3 contains 12 residues.